One sample yielded the 29 T cell receptor beta chains listed below, sequenced in a study of PD-1 blockade in classical Hodgkin lymphoma (dated by TCRdb to the early 2020s). Library preparation was by the immunoSEQ multiplex PCR assay. This immuneACCESS table, as held by TCRdb, lists in-frame sequences with V and J called but not all clones. Of the missing ones, under half trace to an unresolved V gene in checked studies; the others have no known cause. Across this sample there are approximately 50,000 clones, with 73% seen only once. The ten largest make up about 15% of the sample. The time point label here, explained by the study, means: cycle 2 day 1 (C2D1) of nivolumab. Every trial patient had relapsed following autologous stem cell transplantation, and prior brentuximab vedotin exposure was what differed among cohorts A, B and C. The specimen comprised peripheral blood mononuclear cells (PBMCs), sampled before the second cycle of nivolumab. These receptors came from a human donor with classical Hodgkin lymphoma.

The chain couples TRBV27 to TRBJ1-5; D call uncertain. CDR1 is MNHEY and CDR2 is SMNVEV in the germline V gene (reference sequence). Trimming pared 7 bases from V and 10 bases from J, leaving 14 bases between. The CDR3 covers 12 residues. The CDR3 DNA is TGTGCCAGCATGCGACTCGGGGATCCCCAGCATTTT. It specifies CASMRLGDPQHF.

The CDR3 protein is CASSLAGLNLDTQYF. DNA of the CDR3: TGTGCCAGCAGTCTAGCGGGGCTTAACTTAGATACGCAGTATTTT. V gene TRBV11-2 combines with J gene TRBJ2-3; 9 bases are shared with TRBD2. Germline V gene sequence: CDR1 SGHAT, CDR2 FQNNGV. This CDR3 comprises 15 residues. Trimming cost V 6 bases and J 5 bases; bases outside gene matches: 9.

The rearrangement links TRBV4-1 to TRBJ2-3; D unclear. The CDR3 runs 13 residues. Looked up from germline, CDR1 is MGHRA and CDR2 is YSYEKL. Deletions cut 0 bases from V and 5 bases from J, with 6 bases between. The CDR3 here is CASSQDYLDTQYF. The CDR3, as DNA: TGCGCCAGCAGCCAAGACTATCTAGATACGCAGTATTTT.

The chain combines TRBV6-5 with TRBJ1-1, with D possibly being TRBD1 (6 bases). Looked up from germline, CDR1 is MNHEY and CDR2 is SVGAGI. Trimming cost V 0 bases and J 7 bases, with 18 bases left between them. CDR3 length equals 16 residues. The CDR3 DNA sequence: TGTGCCAGCAGTTACTCGTTTCTTCCTGCAGGGGATGAAGCTTTCTTT. This gives the protein CASSYSFLPAGDEAFF.

Concerning this clone itself: Within the sample, other DNA sequences also encode this same CDR3. The chain recombines TRBV30 with TRBJ1-5; unclear D gene. Looked up from germline, CDR1 is GTSNPN and CDR2 is SVGIG (reference sequence). This CDR3 region has 13 residues. The V and J ends lost 1 base and 2 bases respectively, with 6 bases between them. CDR3 nucleotide sequence: TGTGCCTGGAGTGCTCTGGGCAATCAGCCCCAGCATTTT. This sequence encodes CAWSALGNQPQHF.

The gene calls are TRBV6-5 and TRBJ2-7, with 7 bases aligning to TRBD2. The CDR3 has 16 residues. V gave up 0 bases and J gave up 6 bases; unmatched junction bases: 11. CDR1 and CDR2 (germline): MNHEY, SVGAGI. CDR3 amino acids: CASSYSVRTRRVEQYF. For the CDR3, the DNA is TGTGCCAGCAGTTACTCTGTGAGGACTAGACGTGTCGAGCAGTACTTC.

The chain links TRBV28 to TRBJ2-5; D could derive from TRBD1 or TRBD2 (6 bases each). Germline lookup yields CDR1 MDHEN and CDR2 SYDVKM. V lost 6 bases to trimming and J lost 6 bases, with 14 bases between them. CDR3 length: 13 amino acids. The CDR3 loop is CASRGPGGQTQYF. DNA for the CDR3: TGTGCCAGCAGAGGCCCTGGGGGGCAGACCCAGTACTTC.

Details on this clone: Since a much larger clone is just one base distant, this may be a read error. The same CDR3 also results from other DNA sequences found in this sample. This rearrangement joins TRBV11-3 to TRBJ1-3; 9 nucleotides match TRBD1. This CDR3 contains 15 residues. Germline assignment: CDR1 SGHNT and CDR2 YENEEA. The J segment lost 4 bases and the V segment lost 5 bases, leaving 6 bases of the junction unmatched. The CDR3 here is CASSPGQGPGNTIYF. DNA for the CDR3: TGTGCCAGCAGCCCGGGACAGGGCCCCGGAAACACCATATATTTT.

The rearrangement uses TRBV11-2 and TRBJ2-2, with 7 positions matching TRBD1. Per germline, CDR1 SGHAT and CDR2 FQNNGV. V lost 5 bases and J lost 5; bases outside the gene matches: 11. This CDR3 region has 16 residues. Here the CDR3 reads CASSPRQGRRTGELFF. In DNA form, the CDR3 reads TGTGCCAGCAGCCCTCGACAGGGTAGGAGAACCGGGGAGCTGTTTTTT.

V gene TRBV14 combines with J gene TRBJ2-5; tentatively, D is TRBD1 (5 bases). The germline CDR1 and CDR2 sequences are SGHDN and FVKESK. Trimming cost V 1 base and J 1 base, with 10 bases left between them. The CDR3 has 15 residues. For the CDR3, the DNA is TGTGCCAGCAGCCAAGTGGGGCGGCCCCAAGAGACCCAGTACTTC. Translating gives CASSQVGRPQETQYF.

This clone appeared a few times. The J gene is TRBJ2-7, the V gene TRBV27; D may match TRBD1 or TRBD2 (6 bases each). The CDR3 contains 15 residues. V was cut by 3 bases and J by 3 bases, with 15 bases left in between. Germline assignment: CDR1 MNHEY and CDR2 SMNVEV (reference sequence). The CDR3 region has the DNA TGTGCCAGCAGTTTGAGGGAACAGGGAGGCTACGAGCAGTACTTC. Translation: CASSLREQGGYEQYF.

The chain has TRBV27 and TRBJ2-1, with D perhaps TRBD1 (6 bases). In germline, CDR1 is MNHEY, CDR2 SMNVEV (reference sequence). The V and J ends lost 4 bases and 5 bases respectively, with 9 bases between them. This CDR3 contains 13 residues. The CDR3 DNA reads TGTGCCAGCAGTTCTGGACAGAACAATGAGCAGTTCTTC. Translation gives CASSSGQNNEQFF.

The V gene is TRBV6-1, the J gene TRBJ2-3; D is unclear. CDR3 length equals 16 residues. Trimming removed 3 bases from V and 0 bases from J, with 13 bases in between. Germline V gene sequence: CDR1 MNHNS, CDR2 SASEGT. The CDR3 coding sequence is TGTGCCAGCAGTGATCCCTCAACACCAAGCACAGATACGCAGTATTTT. Encoded protein: CASSDPSTPSTDTQYF.

This clone was observed once. V and J are TRBV5-1 and TRBJ1-2; 7 nucleotides agree with TRBD1. The V gene end was trimmed by 1 base and the J gene end by 6 bases; junction bases not matched to a gene: 3. The germline CDR1 and CDR2 sequences are SGHRS and YFSETQ. The CDR3 totals 13 residues. CDR3 loop: CASSLRQGDGYTF. As DNA, the CDR3 is TGCGCCAGCAGCTTGAGGCAGGGGGATGGCTACACCTTC.

This clone has only a few counts. The V and J genes are TRBV5-1 and TRBJ1-2; 8 bases match TRBD1. The J segment lost 8 bases and the V segment lost 5 bases, leaving 8 bases of the junction unmatched. CDR1 is SGHRS and CDR2 is YFSETQ in the germline V gene. The CDR3 runs 13 residues. CDR3 amino acids: CASRYGQGDGYTF. The CDR3 DNA follows: TGCGCCAGCAGATATGGACAGGGAGACGGCTACACCTTC.

The chain recombines TRBV7-8 with TRBJ2-3, with 10 bases identical to TRBD1. J was trimmed by 2 bases and V by 5 bases; bases with no gene match: 4. The CDR3 extends over 15 amino acids. Germline CDR1 and CDR2: SGHVS and FQNEAQ. This CDR3 is CASSMGQGTTDTQYF. In DNA, the CDR3 is TGTGCCAGCAGCATGGGACAGGGGACCACAGATACGCAGTATTTT.

The chain couples TRBV7-2 to TRBJ2-1; TRBD2 is a possible D gene (6 bases). With 5 bases removed from V and 7 bases from J, the gap between germline ends came to 18 bases. This CDR3 is built from 15 residues. The V gene's germline CDR1 is SGHTA and CDR2 FQGNSA. The CDR3 protein is CASSPRLGSGNEQFF. CDR3 bases: TGTGCCAGCAGCCCTCGACTAGGTTCAGGGAATGAGCAGTTCTTC.

The gene calls are TRBV5-1 and TRBJ2-5; possibly TRBD2 for D (7 bases). The CDR3 consists of 15 residues. The V end was cut by 0 bases, the J end by 4 bases, with 13 bases between. Germline CDR1 SGHRS, CDR2 YFSETQ. CDR3 loop: CASSLESGGRETQYF. In DNA, the CDR3 is TGCGCCAGCAGCTTGGAGTCCGGGGGGCGAGAGACCCAGTACTTC.

V usage is TRBV7-8 and J usage is TRBJ1-5; unclear D gene. CDR1 and CDR2 from the germline V gene are SGHVS and FQNEAQ. Deletions cut 2 bases from V and 6 bases from J, with 5 bases between. The CDR3 runs 12 residues. In DNA form, the CDR3 reads TGTGCCAGCAGCTTATTGCTTCAGCCCCAGCATTTT. Translation gives CASSLLLQPQHF.

V usage is TRBV6-1 and J usage is TRBJ2-5; no reliable D call. Germline CDR1 and CDR2: MNHNS and SASEGT. The V and J ends lost 7 bases and 5 bases respectively, with 17 bases between them. The CDR3 runs 14 residues. CDR3 nucleotides: TGTGCCAGCACAGTAGGACCCTCCCTGGAGACCCAGTACTTC. Translation: CASTVGPSLETQYF.

The chain combines TRBV27 with TRBJ2-7, with 9 bases that match TRBD1. Germline V gene lookup returns CDR1 MNHEY and CDR2 SMNVEV (reference sequence). The J segment lost 1 base and the V segment lost 2 bases, leaving 3 bases of the junction unmatched. The CDR3 is 15 amino acids. The CDR3 bases are TGTGCCAGCAGTTTAGGGACAGGGCCTTCCTACGAGCAGTACTTC. Translation gives CASSLGTGPSYEQYF.

This clone was seen once. The CDR3, as DNA: TGTGCCATCAGTGAGGGACAGGATGAAAAACTGTTTTTT. Translated: CAISEGQDEKLFF. The chain recombines TRBV10-3 with TRBJ1-4; 7 nucleotides match TRBD1. V dropped 2 bases and J dropped 6; count of bases not matched to a gene: 0. The CDR3 covers 13 residues. CDR1 is ENHRY, CDR2 SYGVKD, per germline.

This clone has only a few counts. The chain has TRBV19 and TRBJ2-1; D might be TRBD1 (5 bases). Trimming cost V 3 bases and J 6 bases, with 9 bases left between them. CDR1 and CDR2 (germline): LNHDA, SQIVND (reference sequence). This CDR3 region has 13 residues. The CDR3 DNA reads as TGTGCCAGTAGTATGGGGCAGGCCAATGAGCAGTTCTTC. It translates to CASSMGQANEQFF.

This chain connects TRBV28 to TRBJ1-1; D possibly corresponds to TRBD1 (5 bases). This CDR3 has 13 amino acids. Trimming cost V 8 bases and J 0 bases, with 10 bases left between them. The germline gives CDR1 MDHEN, CDR2 SYDVKM. CDR3 region: CASGGGMNTEAFF. CDR3 DNA: TGTGCCAGCGGTGGGGGGATGAACACTGAAGCTTTCTTT. Full variable domain (outside the CDR3, taken from reference TRBV28 and TRBJ1-1): DVKVTQSSRYLVKRTGEKVFLECVQDMDHENMFWYRQDPGLGLRLIYFSYDVKMKEKGDIPEGYSVSREKKERFSLILESASTNQTSMYLCASGGGMNTEAFFGQGTRLTVV.

The V and J genes are TRBV29-1 and TRBJ2-3; TRBD2 might be the D (6 bases). Trimming cost V 4 bases and J 7 bases, with 21 bases left between them. CDR3 length equals 15 residues. Germline V gene data show CDR1 as SQVTM and CDR2 as ANQGSEA. Here the CDR3 reads CSVAALASSQNTQYF. The CDR3 DNA is TGCAGCGTTGCCGCCCTAGCGAGCTCACAGAATACGCAGTATTTT.

The chain couples TRBV28 to TRBJ2-2; D is uncertain. CDR3 length: 16 residues. The V gene's germline CDR1 is MDHEN and CDR2 SYDVKM. Trimming removed 4 bases at V and 0 bases at J, with 12 bases between. The CDR3 loop is CASSSIPFANTGELFF. CDR3 bases: TGTGCCAGCAGTTCCATCCCATTCGCGAACACCGGGGAGCTGTTTTTT.

The rearrangement links TRBV29-1 to TRBJ1-1; possible D gene TRBD1, 6 bases. V gave up 4 bases and J gave up 4 bases, with 13 bases separating them. The V gene's germline CDR1 is SQVTM and CDR2 ANQGSEA. The CDR3 totals 13 residues. Here the CDR3 DNA reads TGCAGCGTTGTACTACAGGGAGGCACTGAAGCTTTCTTT. It encodes CSVVLQGGTEAFF.

The V gene is TRBV5-6, the J gene TRBJ2-3; D is undetermined. Germline CDR1 reads SGHDT; CDR2 reads YYEEEE. V was trimmed by 4 bases and J by 2 bases, leaving 14 bases between them. The CDR3 spans 15 residues. Here the CDR3 DNA reads TGTGCCAGCAGCCCACAACAGAGGTACACAGATACGCAGTATTTT. It encodes CASSPQQRYTDTQYF.

The chain links TRBV7-6 to TRBJ2-2; D tentatively fits TRBD1 or TRBD2 (6 bases each). The CDR3 totals 15 residues. With 1 base removed from V and 5 bases from J, the gap between germline ends came to 11 bases. Per the germline V gene, CDR1 is SGHVS and CDR2 is FNYEAQ. CDR3 DNA: TGTGCCAGCAGCTTAGGGCAAGGGGGGACCGGGGAGCTGTTTTTT. Its translation: CASSLGQGGTGELFF.